This T cell receptor beta chain was sequenced during a study of PD-1 blockade in mismatch repair-deficient tumors. Turning to the study itself: Patients had over ten mismatch repair-deficient cancer types and were previously treated and progressing.

Germline loops: CDR1 SEHNR, CDR2 FQNEAQ (reference sequence). This CDR3 has 17 amino acids. With 5 bases removed from V and 8 bases from J, the gap between germline ends came to 25 bases. Mismatch repair deficiency was confirmed in all patients, by PCR or immunohistochemistry. A few pembrolizumab responders had their TCRs sequenced. About this clone itself: Its specificity is not known.

Assay: immunoSEQ multiplex PCR; the TCRdb copy retains only in-frame clones and omits some. This table has tens of thousands of clones, approximately 89% appearing once. The study's findings and limits: After pembrolizumab, tumor-resident clones rose rapidly, then generally contracted before radiologic responses.

This TCR came from an adult with mismatch repair-deficient cancer. The rearrangement joins TRBV7-9 to TRBJ2-1, with D possibly matching TRBD2 (6 bases). Material: peripheral blood, obtained 52 weeks after starting pembrolizumab. This chain's CDR3 is CASSPHKAGTAGYEQFF. DNA of the CDR3: TGTGCCAGCAGCCCTCATAAGGCCGGGACTGCGGGTTATGAGCAGTTCTTC.